This record covers a single TCR beta chain. Its antigen is not identified. This specimen belongs to a study of cytomegalovirus exposure and HLA in healthy donors. General study results and limits: In vitro assays verified that three CMV-associated chains recognized CMV antigens specifically. Most TCR sequences showed up rarely, but some public TCRs showed up in many donors.

Assay used: immunoSEQ multiplex PCR; TCRdb lists only in-frame clones, some missing. The sample yields about 240,000 clones, approximately 84% seen once. CDR3 length equals 14 residues. Trimming took 8 bases from V and 7 from J; bases not matched to a gene: 4. Germline V gene lookup returns CDR1 SNHLY and CDR2 FYNNEI. While the first cohort had 700 or so subjects, the donors belonged to the separate validation cohort of 100 to 150 subjects. The receptor was isolated from a woman aged 25 to 39 in good health and CMV-seropositive. This chain links TRBV2 with TRBJ2-1; 14 bases fit TRBD2. The specimen was PBMCs. The CDR3 loop reads CASLRLAGGNEQFF. Written as DNA, the CDR3 is TGTGCCAGCTTGAGACTAGCGGGAGGGAATGAGCAGTTCTTC.